The 21 T cell receptor beta chains below all came from one sample that was sequenced in a study of blood T cell repertoires in COVID-19. The table came from immunoSEQ multiplex PCR; TCRdb's copy has only in-frame clones and leaves some out. The sample contains about 310,000 clones, more than 70% of which appear only once. The sample was peripheral blood. Receptors originate from a woman aged 50 to 60 who had recovered from COVID-19.

In the case of this clone: Other DNA sequences within the sample encode an identical CDR3. The chain carries TRBV7-2 and TRBJ2-1, with TRBD2 matching over 10 bases. From germline, CDR1 is SGHTA and CDR2 FQGNSA. Germline trimming cut 5 bases from V and 8 bases from J; bases unmatched to any gene: 6. CDR3 size: 14 residues. The DNA of the CDR3 is TGTGCCAGCAGCACAGCGGGGGGGCCGTATGAGCAGTTCTTC. Translating gives CASSTAGGPYEQFF.

The chain's CDR3 is CAITQDRDNSPLHF. CDR3 nucleotide sequence: TGTGCCATCACTCAGGACAGGGATAATTCACCCCTCCACTTT. The V and J genes are TRBV10-3 and TRBJ1-6, with 8 positions matching TRBD1. The CDR3 has 14 amino acids. V trimming: 7 bases; J trimming: 5 bases; junction bases outside the gene matches: 4. CDR1 ENHRY and CDR2 SYGVKD come from the germline V gene.

This sequence joins TRBV4-3 and TRBJ2-2, with TRBD2 identical over 7 bases. The CDR3 is made up of 15 amino acids. CDR1 LGHNA and CDR2 YSLEER come from the germline V gene. J gave up 3 bases and V 4 bases, and 5 bases lay outside the gene matches. CDR3 sequence (DNA): TGCGCCAGCAGCCGAGGACTAGGGGACACCGGGGAGCTGTTTTTT. The encoded protein is CASSRGLGDTGELFF.

This chain joins TRBV5-1 and TRBJ1-2; D may be TRBD1 (6 bases). The V end was cut by 6 bases, the J end by 3 bases, with 12 bases between. The CDR3 loop spans 13 amino acids. Germline V lookup: CDR1 SGHRS, CDR2 YFSETQ. The CDR3 DNA reads TGCGCCAGCAACACAGGGAGGGACTATGGCTACACCTTC. This translates into CASNTGRDYGYTF.

This clone has a handful of counts. The V and J genes are TRBV30 and TRBJ2-3; 9 bases map to TRBD2. The germline V gene encodes CDR1 GTSNPN and CDR2 SVGIG (reference sequence). This CDR3 spans 14 amino acids. J gave up 3 bases and V 8 bases, and 9 bases lay outside the gene matches. CDR3 DNA sequence: TGTGCCCGTGATCCGGGACTAGCTACAGATACGCAGTATTTT. This encodes CARDPGLATDTQYF. Drawing the rest from reference TRBV30 and TRBJ2-3, the complete variable domain is SQTIHQWPATLVQPVGSPLSLECTVEGTSNPNLYWYRQAAGRGLQLLFYSVGIGQISSEVPQNLSASRPQDRQFILSSKKLLLSDSGFYLCARDPGLATDTQYFGPGTRLTVL.

The chain has TRBV28 and TRBJ1-2; D is unclear. CDR3 length: 14 residues. V was shortened by 6 bases and J by 2 bases, with 13 bases between the two germline ends. Germline values: CDR1 MDHEN, CDR2 SYDVKM. The CDR3 DNA follows: TGTGCCAGCAGGACATCAGGCTCCAACTATGGCTACACCTTC. This gives the protein CASRTSGSNYGYTF.

J is TRBJ2-1 and V is TRBV19; 15 bases are a match to TRBD2. Germline CDR1 is LNHDA and CDR2 is SQIVND (reference sequence). CDR3 length: 17 amino acids. V dropped 6 bases and J dropped 7; count of bases not matched to a gene: 10. The CDR3 region is CASRRRGTSGGWNEQFF. In nucleotides, the CDR3 is TGTGCCAGTAGACGAAGAGGGACTAGCGGGGGGTGGAATGAGCAGTTCTTC.

The rearrangement uses TRBV4-3 and TRBJ2-7, with D maybe TRBD1 (5 bases). The V gene's germline CDR1 is LGHNA and CDR2 YSLEER. The CDR3 is 15 residues long. V was clipped by 4 bases and J by 4 bases, with 17 bases between them. The CDR3 spells CASSLTLGAGYEQYF. In DNA form, the CDR3 reads TGCGCCAGCAGCCTCACTCTAGGGGCTGGGTACGAGCAGTACTTC.

V gene TRBV24-1 combines with J gene TRBJ1-1; unclear D gene. The CDR3 is 13 residues long. V was pared by 4 bases and J by 5 bases, with 10 bases between. The germline V gene encodes CDR1 KGHDR and CDR2 SFDVKD. The CDR3 sequence is CATSERGRTEAFF. CDR3 sequence (DNA): TGTGCCACCAGTGAACGGGGTAGAACTGAAGCTTTCTTT.

This clone was picked up a small number of times. The gene calls are TRBV7-9 and TRBJ1-2; 8 bases agree with TRBD1. The CDR3 has 16 amino acids. The ends lost 0 bases at V and 3 bases at J; junction bases unmatched: 6. Germline loops: CDR1 SEHNR, CDR2 FQNEAQ (reference sequence). The CDR3 protein is CASSLAALDRDYGYTF. The CDR3 DNA reads as TGTGCCAGCAGCTTAGCAGCCCTGGACAGGGACTATGGCTACACCTTC.

The chain combines TRBV14 with TRBJ1-1, with TRBD1 matching 9 bases. This CDR3 comprises 14 residues. V dropped 1 base and J dropped 4; count of bases not matched to a gene: 1. CDR1 and CDR2 (germline): SGHDN, FVKESK. The CDR3 spells CASSQGTGATEAFF. As DNA, the CDR3 is TGTGCCAGCAGCCAAGGGACAGGGGCCACTGAAGCTTTCTTT.

The J gene is TRBJ1-2, the V gene TRBV4-2; a possible D gene is TRBD1 (6 bases). There are 15 residues in the CDR3. V was cut by 0 bases and J by 3 bases, with 11 bases left in between. The V gene's germline CDR1 is LGHNA and CDR2 YNFKEQ. The CDR3 protein is CASSQDSGGDYGYTF. The CDR3 region has the DNA TGTGCCAGCAGCCAAGATTCGGGGGGCGACTATGGCTACACCTTC.

V and J are TRBV27 and TRBJ2-3, with 8 bases lining up with TRBD2. The V gene end was trimmed by 6 bases and the J gene end by 1 base; junction bases not matched to a gene: 9. The germline gives CDR1 MNHEY, CDR2 SMNVEV (reference sequence). The CDR3 has 16 residues. CDR3 in amino acids: CASRQTSGRRTDTQYF. CDR3 bases: TGTGCCAGCAGGCAAACTAGCGGCAGACGCACAGATACGCAGTATTTT.

The chain combines TRBV7-2 with TRBJ2-7; 8 nucleotides match TRBD2. The CDR3 is 17 residues long. J was trimmed by 2 bases and V by 0 bases; bases with no gene match: 9. CDR1 is SGHTA and CDR2 is FQGNSA in the germline V gene. As DNA, the CDR3 is TGTGCCAGCAGCTTAGCGTTCCCGGGGGGGCACCCCTACGAGCAGTACTTC. Its protein is CASSLAFPGGHPYEQYF.

This rearrangement joins TRBV7-2 to TRBJ2-7; 10 nucleotides agree with TRBD2. The CDR3 contains 16 residues. Trimming cost V 3 bases and J 3 bases; bases outside gene matches: 8. Germline CDR1 and CDR2: SGHTA and FQGNSA. CDR3 in DNA: TGTGCCAGCAGCTTTTCCCAGTGGACTAGCGGCTACGAGCAGTACTTC. This translates into CASSFSQWTSGYEQYF. The variable domain in full, with the rest retrieved from reference TRBV7-2 and TRBJ2-7, is GAGVSQSPSNKVTEKGKDVELRCDPISGHTALYWYRQSLGQGLEFLIYFQGNSAPDKSGLPSDRFSAERTGGSVSTLTIQRTQQEDSAVYLCASSFSQWTSGYEQYFGPGTRLTVT.

The genes are TRBV30 and TRBJ1-1; the D gene is possibly TRBD1 (5 bases). The V gene's germline CDR1 is GTSNPN and CDR2 SVGIG (reference sequence). Between the trimmed V and J ends, which lost 4 bases and 11 bases, there was a span of 20 bases. The CDR3 runs to 13 residues. Here the CDR3 DNA reads TGTGCCTGGACCTCGGGGGGGTCCGTACGGGCTTTCTTT. It encodes CAWTSGGSVRAFF.

The chain links TRBV12-3 or TRBV12-4 to TRBJ1-1, with D uncertain. The CDR3 totals 13 residues. V lost 5 bases and J lost 4, with 11 bases in between. The CDR3 reads CASSPGRFTEAFF. In nucleotides, the CDR3 is TGTGCCAGCAGTCCCGGGAGGTTCACTGAAGCTTTCTTT.

This rearrangement joins TRBV5-1 to TRBJ2-3; possible D gene TRBD1, 7 bases. CDR1 SGHRS and CDR2 YFSETQ come from the germline V gene. This CDR3 region has 17 residues. The germline V and J ends were trimmed by 5 bases and 5 bases, with 24 bases remaining between them. The CDR3 sequence is CASSPLRGQGEVDTQYF. As DNA, the CDR3 is TGCGCCAGCAGTCCCCTACGCGGGCAGGGGGAGGTAGATACGCAGTATTTT.

The rearrangement uses TRBV7-9 and TRBJ1-4; possibly TRBD1 for D (5 bases). CDR1 SEHNR and CDR2 FQNEAQ come from the germline V gene (reference sequence). The CDR3 runs to 17 residues. V was pared by 1 base and J by 4 bases, with 16 bases between. The CDR3 coding sequence is TGTGCCAGCAGCTTAGGGGCAGGGCGGTCGAATAATGAAAAACTGTTTTTT. This codes for CASSLGAGRSNNEKLFF. The full variable domain, in which reference TRBV7-9 and TRBJ1-4 provide the parts outside the CDR3, is DTGVSQNPRHKITKRGQNVTFRCDPISEHNRLYWYRQTLGQGPEFLTYFQNEAQLEKSRLLSDRFSAERPKGSFSTLEIQRTEQGDSAMYLCASSLGAGRSNNEKLFFGSGTQLSVL.

J is TRBJ2-5 and V is TRBV29-1; D might be TRBD2 (6 bases). The CDR3 sequence is 12 residues long. Germline values: CDR1 SQVTM, CDR2 ANQGSEA. Deletions cut 4 bases from V and 5 bases from J, with 11 bases between. CDR3 sequence: CSVGTTPETQYF. The CDR3 coding sequence is TGCAGCGTTGGGACTACTCCCGAGACCCAGTACTTC.

The genes are TRBV11-3 and TRBJ2-1, with TRBD1 identical over 7 bases. After removal of 5 bases from V and 6 bases from J, the junction contained 10 bases not matched to a gene. The CDR3 runs to 15 residues. Germline loops: CDR1 SGHNT, CDR2 YENEEA. The CDR3 protein is CASSARQGMGNEQFF. CDR3 in DNA: TGTGCCAGCAGCGCCCGACAGGGAATGGGCAATGAGCAGTTCTTC.